Presented here are 10 T cell receptor beta chains from one specimen sequenced in a study of cytomegalovirus exposure and HLA in healthy donors (TCRdb year 2017). Libraries were constructed by the immunoSEQ multiplex PCR assay. What TCRdb holds here is the immuneACCESS table cut down to in-frame rearrangements. Part of the clones is not present; checked against another copy, under half of the missing clones reflect an unresolved V gene, and the others are unexplained. The table for this sample lists fewer than 250,000 clones; about 82% of them were counted only once. The ten largest clones represent roughly 1.5% of the sample. The sample taken for sequencing was PBMCs. The source of these receptors is a woman aged 18 to 35 in good health and CMV-seronegative.

Only one count was recorded for this clone. This chain links TRBV30 with TRBJ2-2, with TRBD2 matching over 7 bases. Germline V gene data show CDR1 as GTSNPN and CDR2 as SVGIG (reference sequence). This CDR3 is built from 14 residues. The CDR3 region is CALGAGINTGELFF. The CDR3 DNA is TGTGCTCTTGGAGCGGGGATTAACACCGGGGAGCTGTTTTTT.

V and J are TRBV5-6 and TRBJ2-5, with a weak D call TRBD1 (5 bases). In germline, CDR1 is SGHDT, CDR2 YYEEEE. The CDR3 runs to 16 residues. The V end lost 6 bases, the J end lost 4 bases, and 22 bases lay between the germline ends. CDR3 coding DNA: TGTGCCAGCATCACCGAATATAGGGGAATTCGAGAGACCCAGTACTTC. Translation: CASITEYRGIRETQYF.

V usage is TRBV27 and J usage is TRBJ1-5, with D uncertain. This CDR3 is built from 17 residues. The V end was cut by 5 bases, the J end by 6 bases, with 23 bases between. Germline lookup yields CDR1 MNHEY and CDR2 SMNVEV (reference sequence). This CDR3 reads CASSPGLPLLITQPQHF. The CDR3 coding sequence is TGTGCCAGCAGTCCAGGACTACCCCTACTCATAACTCAGCCCCAGCATTTT.

The chain carries TRBV2 and TRBJ2-5; D is uncertain. Germline CDR1 is SNHLY and CDR2 is FYNNEI. The CDR3 contains 13 residues. The germline V and J ends were trimmed by 3 bases and 4 bases, with 9 bases remaining between them. CDR3 bases: TGTGCCAGCAGTGAGTTAGAGTTAGAGACCCAGTACTTC. Protein product: CASSELELETQYF.

The chain is built from TRBV9 and TRBJ2-1, with D possibly matching TRBD1 (6 bases). Between the trimmed V and J ends, which lost 0 bases and 1 base, there was a span of 11 bases. Germline V CDR1 and CDR2: SGDLS, YYNGEE. The CDR3 sequence is 16 residues long. The CDR3 is CASSVGGRGSYNEQFF. The CDR3, as DNA: TGTGCCAGCAGCGTAGGGGGGCGCGGGTCCTACAATGAGCAGTTCTTC.

In its sample, this clone was seen once. This rearrangement joins TRBV2 to TRBJ1-5; D not resolved. Germline CDR1 is SNHLY and CDR2 is FYNNEI. V was pared by 1 base and J by 6 bases, with 7 bases between. This CDR3 is built from 13 residues. The chain's CDR3 is CASSEVRGQPQHF. CDR3 nucleotide sequence: TGTGCCAGCAGTGAAGTCCGGGGTCAGCCCCAGCATTTT.

V usage is TRBV10-1 and J usage is TRBJ1-6; D not certain. CDR1 and CDR2 from the germline V gene are WNHNN and SYGVQD (reference sequence). This CDR3 region has 12 residues. CDR3 DNA: TGCGCGTCGAGCTCCTATAATTCACCCCTCCACTTT. Amino acid sequence: CASSSYNSPLHF.

The chain has TRBV27 and TRBJ2-7; 12 positions agree with TRBD2. From germline, CDR1 is MNHEY and CDR2 SMNVEV (reference sequence). Trimming cost V 5 bases and J 6 bases; bases outside gene matches: 8. The CDR3 consists of 15 residues. The CDR3 sequence: CASSPRLAGVGEQYF. CDR3 in DNA: TGTGCCAGCAGTCCCCGACTAGCGGGAGTCGGCGAGCAGTACTTC.

The chain carries TRBV2 and TRBJ1-5; TRBD1 might be the D (5 bases). Trimming shortened V by 1 base and J by 1 base, and 8 bases separated the two germline ends. Germline CDR1 reads SNHLY; CDR2 reads FYNNEI. The CDR3 length is 15 residues. CDR3 region: CASSEGGVSNQPQHF. In DNA, the CDR3 is TGTGCCAGCAGTGAAGGGGGGGTAAGCAATCAGCCCCAGCATTTT.

The chain employs TRBV7-9 and TRBJ1-2; 9 positions match TRBD1. Germline CDR1 reads SEHNR; CDR2 reads FQNEAQ (reference sequence). With V trimmed by 5 bases and J by 5 bases, 9 bases remained unmatched. The CDR3 is 15 amino acids. CDR3 sequence: CASSPTDRGNYGYTF. The CDR3 DNA reads TGTGCCAGCAGCCCGACGGACAGGGGAAATTATGGCTACACCTTC.